Given below is one T cell receptor beta chain in context. What it binds is unknown. CDR3 and TCR beta VDJ profiling relied on genomic DNA as the template. TCRdb redid the calling of the reads with MiXCR, one entry per CDR3 protein. The profile covers about 190,000 distinct CDR3 sequences, with more than 45% appearing a single time and 9.7% taken by the ten largest. The data originate from a study of CD8+CD57+ T cells in acquired aplastic anemia. CDR1 SEHNR and CDR2 FQNEAQ come from the germline V gene (reference sequence). V was pared by 2 bases and J by 0 bases, with 6 bases between. The length of the CDR3 is 14 residues. Whole-study results and caveats: In common between the patients and the controls were more than 25 CD8+ CDR3 sequences.

An expansion of CD8+CD57+ cells by flow cytometry had been shown in patients chosen for sequencing. This rearrangement joins TRBV7-9 to TRBJ2-3; no firm D call. The TCR comes from a human donor with aplastic anemia. Material for sequencing was sorted CD4+, CD8+, or CD8+CD57+ T cells (not recorded which) from PBMCs. Here the CDR3 reads CASSLSLSTDTQYF. The CDR3 nucleotides are TGTGCCAGCAGCTTATCTCTCAGCACAGATACGCAGTATTTT.